This TCR beta chain was sequenced for a study of identical twins (dated by TCRdb to between 2015 and 2016). The study in broad terms: To test whether fetal clonotypes persist, the study used deep sequencing on TCR alpha and beta repertoires from monozygotic twins, unrelated adults of various ages, and cord blood. To rule out contamination, the twin experiments were replicated at different times with different library preparation protocols.

The CDR3 starts with the cysteine, ends with the phenylalanine, and has 13 residues. The retained sequence is limited to the CDR3, 39 bases, with the frame set at the first base. At the junction V is shortened by 3 bases and J by 12 bases; bases outside the gene matches: 6. Points on this clonotype: Its antigen specificity is not known. Base-call qualities are not available, and no considerably larger clone is one nucleotide away.

Only healthy Caucasian donors were included. The twin cohort comprised three pairs of female monozygotic twins, all aged about 18 to 29 years. Positive isolation kits from Invitrogen were used to isolate CD4+ and CD8+ T cell populations. Points the paper makes about the study in general: Invariant T cells such as MAIT and iNKT could partly confound zero-insertion analyses, although diverse VJ usage argued against such confounding for most clonotypes. Because the same donors could not be followed over many years, the conclusions relied on cross-sectional statistical analysis. The excess sharing between twins in beta out-of-frame sequences was weaker because fewer shared sequences reduced the signal-to-noise ratio. In monozygotic twins, out-of-frame TCR alpha sharing was systematically underestimated by recombination models, although the models agreed with sharing between unrelated individuals. Abundant cord blood beta clonotypes carried fewer insertions; young adult naive repertoires showed a weaker similar trend, while memory repertoires showed none. Compared with coincidental sharing between unrelated individuals, out-of-frame TCR alpha sequences shared between twins showed an excess of sequences with low generation probability.

The method was 5' RACE. TCRdb names Illumina HiSeq 2000 as the instrument used. A universal primer binding site was introduced by template switching, and a unique molecular identifier was present in the final cDNA, enabling accurate counting of TCR cDNA molecules. First-strand cDNA for TCR alpha and beta chains was synthesized from specific primers in the conserved constant-segment region. To control for contamination, each cDNA library was double barcoded with a SMART-Mk sample barcode plus Illumina barcodes. TruSeq adapter sequences and Illumina sample barcodes were added in two successive PCR steps. The Illumina HiSeq platform was used with custom primers to sequence TCR alpha and beta cDNA libraries. For the original study's pipeline: MiGEC processed the raw reads to extract unique molecular identifiers, while MiXCR was used to determine the CDR3 positions. For each individual, recombination models were inferred using an EM algorithm with the repgenHMM and IGoR tools. The tcR package in R was used for shared clonotype analysis, with sharing normalized by the product of cloneset sizes. To study raw recombination without the effects of thymic and clonal selection, out-of-frame nonproductive sequences were analyzed. TCRdb itself trimmed the public reads at Q25 with fastp, ran MiXCR and retained productive beta chains. Each record represents a unique CDR3 protein, reported with the most common genes and DNA among its rows. TCRdb's processing, not the authors' own work, is the source of the V and J calls. For this sample the table gives approximately 250,000 distinct CDR3 sequences, of which roughly 7.1% were detected only once. The ten largest make up approximately 15% of the sample.

The data were also submitted as part of a second study, on T cells expressing NK-cell markers. The second source states: TCR beta-chain repertoires were profiled in sorted CD3+CD56+NKG2C+, CD3+CD56+NKG2C- and CD3+CD56-NKG2C+ T-cell subsets from seven or eight donors. Among the eight sequenced donors, only one was HCMV-seronegative, while the other seven were HCMV-seropositive. In several experiments an anti-gammadeltaTCR antibody was added to restrict sorting to alphabetaTCR-expressing T cells. In five to seven donors, the dominant CD3+CD56+NKG2C+ clonotypes were found to rank among the top 10 CD8+ clonotypes and to make up 1.0-7.0% of CD8+ T cells. Those dominant clonotypes were again the most abundant among CD3+CD56-NKG2C+ cells in a handful of donors, at about 28.3-65%. Whether the expanded NKG2C-expressing T cell clones were specific for HCMV antigens remained unclear. Randomly selected healthy volunteers, three men and five women, were used as the eight sequenced donors. A commercial ELISA kit detecting HCMV-specific IgG in serum was used to determine HCMV serostatus. MIGEC was used to demultiplex reads and group the reads by UMI, and MiTCR was used to assemble and quantify clonotypes. To remove erroneous sequences, TCR cDNA sequences were retained only when supported by two or more reads. The tcR package was used for downstream repertoire analysis, with clonotypes matched between fractions based on CDR3 nucleotide sequence plus V segment. VDJmatch was used to annotate antigen specificity against VDJdb, with one amino acid substitution in CDR3 allowed.

Here the chain combines TRBV12-3 or TRBV12-4 and TRBJ2-1; the junction holds 9 bases that match TRBD2. The sequence was collected from a woman aged 18-35 years in good health. Sequencing input: CD8+ T cells sorted from blood. The DNA is TGTGCCAGCAGTTTCACCCTAGCGGGACGGCAGTTCTTC. It encodes CASSFTLAGRQFF.